Below, 2 T cell receptor beta chains from the same sample are listed, as sequenced in a study of esophageal squamous cell carcinoma under preoperative chemotherapy. TCRdb called the PCR reads again in MiXCR, with one record for every CDR3 protein. Seen here are about 32,000 distinct CDR3 sequences, around 50% observed once, and the top ten hold around 23%. Documented time point: after preoperative PTX-NDP chemotherapy. This specimen was collected from a patient given preoperative chemotherapy. The receptors originated from a human donor with esophageal squamous cell carcinoma. The donor label of this sample is uncertain.

This clonotype was observed a handful of times. V and J are TRBV11-2 and TRBJ1-2, with 8 bases identical to TRBD1. Looked up from germline, CDR1 is SGHAT and CDR2 is FQNNGV. The CDR3 spans 16 residues. V gave up 0 bases and J gave up 4 bases; unmatched junction bases: 7. In DNA form, the CDR3 reads TGTGCCAGCAGCTTAGACTCCAGGGGGCCTGGCTATGGCTACACCTTC. Protein product: CASSLDSRGPGYGYTF.

Of note for this clonotype: At one of its ends the junction is not consistent with the germline gene, which may arise from a read error. The rearrangement uses TRBV7-8 and TRBJ2-5; possible D gene TRBD2, 5 bases. Looked up from germline, CDR1 is SGHVS and CDR2 is FQNEAQ. This CDR3 region has 16 residues. CDR3 DNA sequence: TGTGCCAGTAACGGCCTCGCGGGCGGGCCCCAAGAGACCCAGTATTTC. This encodes CASNGLAGGPQETQYF. The whole variable domain, filled in from reference TRBV7-8 and TRBJ2-5, reads GAGVSQSPRYKVAKRGQDVALRCDPISGHVSLFWYQQALGQGPEFLTYFQNEAQLDKSGLPSDRFFAERPEGSVSTLKIQRTQQEDSAVYLCASNGLAGGPQETQYFGPGTRLLVL.